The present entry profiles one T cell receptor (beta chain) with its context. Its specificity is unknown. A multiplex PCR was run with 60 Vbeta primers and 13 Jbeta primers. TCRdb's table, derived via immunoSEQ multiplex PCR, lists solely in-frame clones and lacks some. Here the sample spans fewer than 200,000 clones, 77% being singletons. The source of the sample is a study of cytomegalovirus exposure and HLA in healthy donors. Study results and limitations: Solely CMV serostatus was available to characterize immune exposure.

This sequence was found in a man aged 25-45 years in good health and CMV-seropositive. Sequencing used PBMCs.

This CDR3 is CASGRAGAIQETQYF. CDR3 coding DNA: TGTGCCAGCGGAAGAGCGGGGGCGATCCAAGAGACCCAGTACTTC. The chain couples TRBV6-1 to TRBJ2-5, with 8 bases matching TRBD2. The CDR3 contains 15 residues. Trimming took 8 bases from V and 1 from J; bases not matched to a gene: 9. Germline V lookup: CDR1 MNHNS, CDR2 SASEGT.